The clone carrying this TCR beta chain was picked up one time. Only in-frame clones appear in the TCRdb table, and some are missing; sequencing was by immunoSEQ multiplex PCR. The sample yields about 250,000 clones, roughly four fifths seen once. This sample stems from a study of blood T cell repertoires in COVID-19. The CDR3 sequence is 14 residues long. V lost 0 bases, J lost 3 bases, and 6 bases lay in between. CDR1 and CDR2 from the germline V gene are KGHSH and LQKENI. The source material was peripheral blood. This chain connects TRBV18 to TRBJ2-1; the D is unclear. This clonotype originated in a woman between 65 and 79 years old with acute or convalescent COVID-19. The CDR3 region has the DNA TGTGCCAGCTCACCACCTCAGGACTACAATGAGCAGTTCTTC. Translation: CASSPPQDYNEQFF.